This T cell receptor (beta chain) derives from a study of STAT5B mutations in CD4+ large granular lymphocyte leukemia. In the study overall: Among healthy controls, a particular HLA allele went with more CDR3 'QG' motifs.

The CDR3 totals 19 residues. The V gene end was trimmed by 3 bases and the J gene end by 1 base; junction bases not matched to a gene: 11. The V gene's germline CDR1 is SGHDT and CDR2 YYEEEE. Repertoires were generated with immunoSEQ multiplex PCR, while TCRdb's copy carries only in-frame clones and drops some. Of 30,000 to 35,000 clones detected, over 65% appear once; the ten largest clones hold about 7%. This clone was counted once. Antigen unknown. Study-level findings and limits: 8/27 top patient clones versus 2/35 control clones were TRBV06-family. The CD4+ versus CD8+ T-LGLL clonality difference may reflect limited sample size.

The specimen sequenced was CD4+ T cells from blood buffy coats. The rearrangement uses TRBV5-6 and TRBJ1-5, with TRBD1 matching over 12 bases. This sequence originates from a human donor in good health. In DNA form, the CDR3 reads TGTGCCAGCAGCTCCCCTCGGGACAGGGGGCTTTTAAGCAATCAGCCCCAGCATTTT. It codes for CASSSPRDRGLLSNQPQHF.